Detailed here is one T cell receptor (beta chain). Its target is not known. The data were obtained in a study of T-cell memory formation after mild COVID-19. Trimming removed 5 bases at V and 2 bases at J, with 15 bases between. The CDR3 extends over 15 amino acids. Researchers used 5'RACE with constant-segment primers to make TCR alpha and TCR beta cDNA libraries that carry sample barcodes and UMIs. Via MiXCR, TCRdb re-called the 5' RACE reads, giving one row per CDR3 protein. The sample has 550,000 to 700,000 distinct CDR3 sequences; roughly 17% are singletons. General study results and limits: Mostly located in CM and EM were contracting CD4+ clones, with contracting CD8+ clones located in EMRA.

The sequence was obtained from an adult woman who had mild COVID-19 (a few samples of this study predate the infection). Cell type and time point are not known. V is TRBV12-3 or TRBV12-4 and J is TRBJ1-1; perhaps TRBD1 as D (6 bases). Sample: PBMCs or a T cell subset sorted from them (not recorded which). This chain's CDR3 is CASSPEGEANTEAFF. CDR3 DNA sequence: TGTGCCAGCAGTCCAGAGGGGGAAGCAAACACTGAAGCTTTCTTT.